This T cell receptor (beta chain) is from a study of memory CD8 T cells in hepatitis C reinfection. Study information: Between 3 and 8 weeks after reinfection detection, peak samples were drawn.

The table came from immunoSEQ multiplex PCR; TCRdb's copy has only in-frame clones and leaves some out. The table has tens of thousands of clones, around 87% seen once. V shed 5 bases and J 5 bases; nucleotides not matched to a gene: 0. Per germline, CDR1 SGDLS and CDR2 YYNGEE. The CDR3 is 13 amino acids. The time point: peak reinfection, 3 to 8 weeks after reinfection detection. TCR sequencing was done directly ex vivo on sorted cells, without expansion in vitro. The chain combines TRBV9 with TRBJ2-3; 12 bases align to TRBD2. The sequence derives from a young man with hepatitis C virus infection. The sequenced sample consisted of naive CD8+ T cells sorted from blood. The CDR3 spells CASRGLAGDTQYF. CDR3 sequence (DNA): TGTGCCAGCAGGGGACTAGCGGGAGATACGCAGTATTTT.